This TCR beta chain was sequenced in a study of identical twins. TCRdb processed the 5' RACE reads anew with MiXCR; each CDR3 protein has one entry. Of 500,000 to 600,000 distinct CDR3 sequences in the sample, roughly 21% are singletons; the top ten hold approximately 0.95%. Overall study results and limits: Models underpredicted monozygotic twin sharing of out-of-frame TCR alpha.

In the case of this clonotype: The antigen is undetermined.

The CDR3 is 15 residues long. After removal of 4 bases from V and 3 bases from J, the junction contained 9 bases not matched to a gene. Per germline, CDR1 MNHEY and CDR2 SVGAGI. In addition, the sample was reused for a study of T cells expressing NK-cell markers.

The receptor comes from a woman aged 18 to 35 in good health. What was sequenced was CD4+ T cells sorted from blood. The V call is TRBV6-5, the J call TRBJ2-7, with 7 bases identical to TRBD2. CDR3 residues: CASSFDSSGRYEQYF. The CDR3, as DNA: TGTGCCAGCAGTTTCGACTCTAGCGGACGCTACGAGCAGTACTTC.